This T cell receptor (beta chain) was observed in a study of blood T cell repertoires in COVID-19. Study information: Sites across the United States, Italy and Spain contributed samples from acute and convalescent COVID-19. In each case, the material was cDNA or gDNA derived from T cells, B-cell-depleted T cells, or PBMCs.

How the authors handled the data: For nucleated cells, counts were estimated from reference gene primer amplification. Produced via immunoSEQ multiplex PCR; TCRdb's table is partial and in-frame only. The V and J calls and clone size come from that table; D and trimming were worked out from the DNA. The repertoire holds just over 150,000 clones, 85% to 90% seen once, with around 14% in the top ten. In germline, CDR1 is SGHRS, CDR2 YFSETQ. The germline V and J ends were trimmed by 3 bases and 0 bases, with 4 bases remaining between them. CDR3 length: 14 amino acids. V and J are TRBV5-1 and TRBJ2-6; D uncertain. This sequence was found in a woman aged 40 to 50 with acute or convalescent COVID-19. Sequencing was performed on peripheral blood. CDR3 coding DNA: TGCGCCAGCAGCTCCGTCTCTGGGGCCAACGTCCTGACTTTC. It translates to CASSSVSGANVLTF.